The rows below give T cell receptor beta chains drawn from one sample of a study of Siglec-9 on CD8 T cells in melanoma. Sequencing used immunoSEQ multiplex PCR; TCRdb keeps in-frame clones, though not all of them. The top ten clones hold 5.8% of a sample with about 30,000 clones, approximately 80% of them seen once. The sample was Siglec-9- CD8+ T cells sorted from blood. The source is a human donor in good health. CDR3s leave out the opening cysteine and the closing phenylalanine or tryptophan.

cdr3_length: 10
v_call: TRBV5-4
cdr3_aa: ASSFMDGELF

cdr3_length: 17
v_call: TRBV11-2
cdr3_aa: ASSLRDRGPLVVNTEAF

cdr3_length: 11
v_call: TRBV29-1
cdr3_aa: SAMTGEGYEQY

cdr3_length: 12
v_call: TRBV6-5
cdr3_aa: ASSYRSDQETQY

cdr3_length: 15
v_call: TRBV11-2
cdr3_aa: ASSLEPGQDWSDTQY

cdr3_length: 12
v_call: TRBV30
cdr3_aa: AWSFLTGRGGYT

cdr3_length: 11
v_call: TRBV4-1
cdr3_aa: ASSSPSSGELF

cdr3_length: 14
v_call: TRBV11-2
cdr3_aa: ASSLWQGPRVDEQF

cdr3_length: 14
v_call: TRBV11-2
cdr3_aa: ASSSRDWRDSYGYT

cdr3_length: 11
v_call: TRBV27
cdr3_aa: ASSSSVNQPQH

cdr3_length: 14
v_call: TRBV27
cdr3_aa: ASSETTGGGNQPQH

cdr3_length: 10
v_call: TRBV28
cdr3_aa: ASSLLYNEQF

cdr3_length: 11
v_call: TRBV29-1
cdr3_aa: SVGGGSNQPQH

cdr3_length: 11
v_call: TRBV27
cdr3_aa: ASSLASTDTQY

cdr3_length: 13
v_call: TRBV9
cdr3_aa: ASTGQGDHTDTQY

cdr3_length: 11
v_call: TRBV6-5
cdr3_aa: ASRLLMNTEAF

cdr3_length: 13
v_call: TRBV27
cdr3_aa: ASSLSGISSYGYT

cdr3_length: 12
v_call: TRBV29-1
cdr3_aa: SVVSQRMNTEAF

cdr3_length: 11
v_call: TRBV4-2
cdr3_aa: ASGASGPNEQF

cdr3_length: 11
v_call: TRBV5-6
cdr3_aa: ASSLEGSGEQF

cdr3_length: 13
v_call: TRBV21-1
cdr3_aa: ASSKSEDLFKPLH

cdr3_length: 15
v_call: TRBV10-3
cdr3_aa: AISPGTGGDSGNTIY